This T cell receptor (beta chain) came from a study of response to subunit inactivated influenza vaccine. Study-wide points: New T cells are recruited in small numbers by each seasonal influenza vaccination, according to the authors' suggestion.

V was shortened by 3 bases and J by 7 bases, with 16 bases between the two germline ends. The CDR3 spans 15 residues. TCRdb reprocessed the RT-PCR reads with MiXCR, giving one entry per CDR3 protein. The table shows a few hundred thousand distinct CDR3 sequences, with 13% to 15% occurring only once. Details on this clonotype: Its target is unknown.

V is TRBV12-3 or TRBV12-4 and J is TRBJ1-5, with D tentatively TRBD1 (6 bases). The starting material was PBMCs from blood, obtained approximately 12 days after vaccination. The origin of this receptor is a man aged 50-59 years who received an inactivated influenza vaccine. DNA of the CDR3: TGTGCCAGCAGTTTGGCCGGGGGCAGAAACCAGCCCCAGCATTTT. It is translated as CASSLAGGRNQPQHF.